One sample yielded the 15 T cell receptor beta chains listed below, sequenced in a study of identical twins. Each CDR3 protein gets one entry after TCRdb re-called the 5' RACE reads with MiXCR. The sample lists hundreds of thousands of distinct CDR3 sequences, 24% occurring once. Another study also made use of these data, one on T cells expressing NK-cell markers.

Specimen: CD4+ T cells sorted from blood. Source of these receptors: a woman in her late teens or twenties in good health.

The V and J genes are TRBV5-1 and TRBJ2-7; 7 nucleotides align to TRBD2. Germline trimming cut 0 bases from V and 7 bases from J; bases unmatched to any gene: 4. In germline, CDR1 is SGHRS, CDR2 YFSETQ. This CDR3 has 13 residues. The DNA for the CDR3 is TGCGCCAGCAGCTTGGAGCGGGGTAGTGAGCAGTACTTC. This codes for CASSLERGSEQYF. Full variable domain (missing parts from reference TRBV5-1 and TRBJ2-7): KAGVTQTPRYLIKTRGQQVTLSCSPISGHRSVSWYQQTPGQGLQFLFEYFSETQRNKGNFPGRFSGRQFSNSRSEMNVSTLELGDSALYLCASSLERGSEQYFGPGTRLTVT.

This chain uses TRBV18 with TRBJ2-7; D remains unclear. The V and J ends lost 1 base and 6 bases respectively, with 19 bases between them. Germline V lookup: CDR1 KGHSH, CDR2 LQKENI. CDR3 length: 16 amino acids. CDR3 amino acids: CASSPQAVTALSEQYF. CDR3 DNA: TGTGCCAGCTCACCACAGGCGGTAACCGCATTGTCCGAGCAGTACTTC.

This clonotype was seen only a few times. The chain employs TRBV6-5 and TRBJ2-3; TRBD2 might be the D (6 bases). Germline V CDR1 and CDR2: MNHEY, SVGAGI. There are 14 residues in the CDR3. Trimming took off 4 bases at V and 6 bases at J, with 14 bases between the two ends. CDR3 region: CASSSGTYADTQYF. The CDR3 nucleotides are TGTGCCAGCAGTTCTGGGACTTACGCGGATACGCAGTATTTT.

This rearrangement joins TRBV6-2 or TRBV6-3 to TRBJ2-7; no reliable D call. The CDR3 is 15 amino acids. Trimming left V 2 bases short and J 7 bases short, with 18 bases between. Looked up from germline, CDR1 is MNHEY and CDR2 is SVGEGT. The CDR3 region is CASSYRLGGATEQYF. The DNA of the CDR3 is TGTGCCAGCAGTTACCGTCTCGGTGGCGCAACTGAGCAGTACTTC.

In its sample, this clonotype was seen a few times. V usage is TRBV20-1 and J usage is TRBJ1-1; weak D call: TRBD1 (5 bases). Trimming cost V 4 bases and J 3 bases, with 12 bases left between them. CDR3 size: 13 residues. Per the germline V gene, CDR1 is DFQATT and CDR2 is SNEGSKA (reference sequence). CDR3 sequence: CSATPGADTEAFF. CDR3 coding DNA: TGCAGTGCTACACCCGGGGCGGACACTGAAGCTTTCTTT.

This chain links TRBV20-1 with TRBJ2-5; D may match TRBD1 or TRBD2 (5 bases each). Germline V gene lookup returns CDR1 DFQATT and CDR2 SNEGSKA (reference sequence). This CDR3 contains 13 residues. Trimming left V 6 bases short and J 3 bases short, with 14 bases between. The CDR3 DNA follows: TGCAGTGCAACGGGACCGCGAAAAGAGACCCAGTACTTC. Translation: CSATGPRKETQYF.

The chain is built from TRBV7-8 and TRBJ2-1, with D possibly called TRBD1 or TRBD2 (5 bases each). CDR3 length: 14 amino acids. Germline V gene data show CDR1 as SGHVS and CDR2 as FQNEAQ. Deletions cut 5 bases from V and 9 bases from J, with 17 bases between. In nucleotides, the CDR3 is TGTGCCAGCAGCACCGGGACCCAGGTGCGTGAGCAGTTCTTC. It codes for CASSTGTQVREQFF.

This clonotype was counted between two and nine times. This chain uses TRBV12-3 or TRBV12-4 with TRBJ2-3, with TRBD2 matching 11 bases. Unmatched junction bases numbered 6, after V lost 5 bases and J lost 11 bases. The CDR3 is 13 amino acids. CDR3 in DNA: TGTGCCAGCAGTCTACTAGCGGGAGTGGTGCAGTATTTT. As protein: CASSLLAGVVQYF.

As DNA, the CDR3 is TGCAGCGCCACTAGCGGGAGCATTGTTGGGGCCAACGTCCTGACTTTC. It yields the protein CSATSGSIVGANVLTF. The genes are TRBV20-1 and TRBJ2-6; 11 nucleotides line up with TRBD2. CDR1 DFQATT and CDR2 SNEGSKA come from the germline V gene (reference sequence). There are 16 residues in the CDR3.

This clonotype has more than one count but fewer than ten. The chain carries TRBV12-3 or TRBV12-4 and TRBJ2-7; D uncertain. CDR3 size: 12 residues. The ends were cut back, 9 bases at V and 0 bases at J, with 9 bases in the middle. The CDR3 spells CASLFSSYEQYF. The CDR3 DNA follows: TGTGCCAGTTTATTTAGCTCCTACGAGCAGTACTTC.

V usage is TRBV18 and J usage is TRBJ1-1, with D maybe TRBD1 (6 bases). This CDR3 is built from 15 residues. V was trimmed by 0 bases and J by 1 base, leaving 9 bases between them. Germline V gene data show CDR1 as KGHSH and CDR2 as LQKENI. The CDR3, as DNA: TGTGCCAGCTCACCACCGAAGACAGGGAACACTGAAGCTTTCTTT. Protein sequence: CASSPPKTGNTEAFF.

A few counts support this clonotype. This chain joins TRBV7-9 and TRBJ1-4; TRBD1 might be the D (5 bases). The CDR3 covers 13 residues. V was shortened by 6 bases and J by 7 bases, with 12 bases between the two germline ends. The V gene's germline CDR1 is SEHNR and CDR2 FQNEAQ (reference sequence). For the CDR3, the DNA is TGTGCCAGCAGTCCCAGGGATGCTGAAAAACTGTTTTTT. Its protein product is CASSPRDAEKLFF.

This clonotype was seen more than once but under ten times. This sequence joins TRBV7-9 and TRBJ2-3; 11 nucleotides agree with TRBD1. The V gene's germline CDR1 is SEHNR and CDR2 FQNEAQ (reference sequence). The ends lost 5 bases at V and 2 bases at J; junction bases unmatched: 9. This CDR3 region has 17 residues. Written as DNA, the CDR3 is TGTGCCAGCAGCCATCGGACAGGGGGCGCGGACACAGATACGCAGTATTTT. It encodes CASSHRTGGADTDTQYF.

The rearrangement joins TRBV6-6 to TRBJ1-1; D unclear. In germline, CDR1 is MNHNY, CDR2 SVGAGI (reference sequence). Deletions cut 7 bases from V and 1 base from J, with 10 bases between. The CDR3 length is 13 residues. The CDR3: CASIPVGNTEAFF. The CDR3 DNA reads TGTGCCAGCATTCCGGTCGGGAACACTGAAGCTTTCTTT.

The genes are TRBV20-1 and TRBJ1-6; D possibly corresponds to TRBD1 (5 bases). Germline-derived CDR1 and CDR2 are DFQATT and SNEGSKA (reference sequence). V lost 4 bases, J lost 7 bases, and 14 bases lay in between. The CDR3 contains 14 residues. CDR3 nucleotides: TGCAGTGCTAAGGTGTCGGGGGGGAATTCACCCCTCCACTTT. Its protein is CSAKVSGGNSPLHF.